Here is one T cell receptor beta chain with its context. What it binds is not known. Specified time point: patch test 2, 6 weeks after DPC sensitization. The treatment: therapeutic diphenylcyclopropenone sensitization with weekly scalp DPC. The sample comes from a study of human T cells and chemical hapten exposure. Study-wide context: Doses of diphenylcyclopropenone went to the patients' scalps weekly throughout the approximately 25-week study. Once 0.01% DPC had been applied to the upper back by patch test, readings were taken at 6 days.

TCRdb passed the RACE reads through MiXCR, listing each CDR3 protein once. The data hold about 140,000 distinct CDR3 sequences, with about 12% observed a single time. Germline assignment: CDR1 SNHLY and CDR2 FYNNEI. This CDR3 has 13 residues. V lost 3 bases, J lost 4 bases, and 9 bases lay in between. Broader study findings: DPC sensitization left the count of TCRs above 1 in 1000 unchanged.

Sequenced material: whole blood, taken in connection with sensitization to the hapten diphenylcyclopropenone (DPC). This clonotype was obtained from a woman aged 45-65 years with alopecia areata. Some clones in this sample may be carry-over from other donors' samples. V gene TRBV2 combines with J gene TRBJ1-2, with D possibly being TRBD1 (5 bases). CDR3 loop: CASSDPGPYGYTF. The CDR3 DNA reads TGTGCCAGCAGTGACCCAGGGCCCTATGGCTACACCTTC.